This T cell receptor (beta chain) originates from a study of blood T cell repertoires in COVID-19. Study background: The United States, Italy and Spain were the sources of the acute and convalescent COVID-19 samples. In each case, the material was cDNA or gDNA derived from T cells, B-cell-depleted T cells, or PBMCs.

As processed by the authors: Nucleated cell number was recorded as an estimate derived from reference gene primer amplification. Only in-frame clones appear in the TCRdb table, and some are missing; sequencing was by immunoSEQ multiplex PCR. That table gives V, J and clone size, and the DNA gave D and trimming. The profile shows about 200,000 clones, 80% to 90% of them singletons. The clonotype comes from an elderly woman with acute or convalescent COVID-19. Sequencing was done on a sample of peripheral blood.

The CDR3 spells CASRGTGGNYGYTF. The DNA of the CDR3 is TGCGCCAGCAGGGGGACAGGGGGTAACTATGGCTACACCTTC. The chain employs TRBV10-2 and TRBJ1-2; 11 positions agree with TRBD1. Looked up from germline, CDR1 is WSHSY and CDR2 is SAAADI. The V gene end was trimmed by 6 bases and the J gene end by 1 base; junction bases not matched to a gene: 1. This CDR3 contains 14 residues.